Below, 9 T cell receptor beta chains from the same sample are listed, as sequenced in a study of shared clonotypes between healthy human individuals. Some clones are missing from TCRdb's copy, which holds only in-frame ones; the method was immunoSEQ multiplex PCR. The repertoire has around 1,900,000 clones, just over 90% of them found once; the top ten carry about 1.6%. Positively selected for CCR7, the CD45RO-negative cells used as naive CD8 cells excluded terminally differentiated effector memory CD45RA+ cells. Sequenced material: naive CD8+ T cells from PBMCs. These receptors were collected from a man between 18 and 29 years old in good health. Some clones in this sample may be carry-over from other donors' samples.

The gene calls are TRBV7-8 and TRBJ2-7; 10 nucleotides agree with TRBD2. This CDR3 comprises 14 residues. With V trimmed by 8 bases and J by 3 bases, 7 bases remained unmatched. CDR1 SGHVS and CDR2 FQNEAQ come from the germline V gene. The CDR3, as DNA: TGTGCCAGCTTGTGGGCTAGCGGGAGCTACGAGCAGTACTTC. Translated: CASLWASGSYEQYF.

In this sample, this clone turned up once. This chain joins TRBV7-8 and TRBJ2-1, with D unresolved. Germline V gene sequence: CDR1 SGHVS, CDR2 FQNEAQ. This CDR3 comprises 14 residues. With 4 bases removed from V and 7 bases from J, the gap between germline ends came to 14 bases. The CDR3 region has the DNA TGTGCCAGCAGCTACATCGTGGCTGGGAATGAGCAGTTCTTC. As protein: CASSYIVAGNEQFF.

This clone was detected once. The DNA of the CDR3 is TGTGCCAGCAGCGTAGGAGGGACTAGCCGCGACGAGCAGTACTTC. This sequence encodes CASSVGGTSRDEQYF. The V call is TRBV9, the J call TRBJ2-7, with 9 bases fitting TRBD2. In germline, CDR1 is SGDLS, CDR2 YYNGEE. The CDR3 runs to 15 residues. The V and J ends lost 0 bases and 5 bases, in that order; junction bases with no gene match: 6. Based on the CDR3 plus reference TRBV9 and TRBJ2-7, the full variable domain is DSGVTQTPKHLITATGQRVTLRCSPRSGDLSVYWYQQSLDQGLQFLIQYYNGEERAKGNILERFSAQQFPDLHSELNLSSLELGDSALYFCASSVGGTSRDEQYFGPGTRLTVT.

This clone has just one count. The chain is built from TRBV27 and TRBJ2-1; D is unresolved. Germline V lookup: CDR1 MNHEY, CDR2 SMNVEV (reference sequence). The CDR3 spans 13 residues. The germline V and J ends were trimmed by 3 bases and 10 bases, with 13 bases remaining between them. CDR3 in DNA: TGTGCCAGCAGTTTTTTACCGCCAAACGAGCAGTTCTTC. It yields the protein CASSFLPPNEQFF.

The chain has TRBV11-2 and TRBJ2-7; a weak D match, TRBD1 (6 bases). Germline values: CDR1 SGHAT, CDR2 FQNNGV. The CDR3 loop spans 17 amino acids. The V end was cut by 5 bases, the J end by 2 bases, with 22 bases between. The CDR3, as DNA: TGTGCCAGCAGCCGCGAGAGCCCGGACAGCAACACCTACGAGCAGTACTTC. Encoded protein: CASSRESPDSNTYEQYF.

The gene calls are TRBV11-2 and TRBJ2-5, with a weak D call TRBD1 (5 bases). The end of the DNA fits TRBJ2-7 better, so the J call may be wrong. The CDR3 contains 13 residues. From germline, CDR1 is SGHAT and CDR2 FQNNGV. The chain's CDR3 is CASSSTGTYEQYF. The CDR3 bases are TGTGCCAGCAGCTCTACAGGAACCTACGAGCAGTACTTC.

The CDR3 region has the DNA TGCGCCAGCAGCCCAGTTGTATTACTAGCGGGGCGGAGCGATACGCAGTATTTT. This sequence encodes CASSPVVLLAGRSDTQYF. This rearrangement joins TRBV5-1 to TRBJ2-3; 10 bases map to TRBD2. This CDR3 spans 18 amino acids. The germline V gene has CDR1 SGHRS and CDR2 YFSETQ. The junction had 17 bases not matched to a gene; V was cut back by 4 bases and J by 6 bases. Drawing the rest from reference TRBV5-1 and TRBJ2-3, the complete variable domain is KAGVTQTPRYLIKTRGQQVTLSCSPISGHRSVSWYQQTPGQGLQFLFEYFSETQRNKGNFPGRFSGRQFSNSRSEMNVSTLELGDSALYLCASSPVVLLAGRSDTQYFGPGTRLTVL.

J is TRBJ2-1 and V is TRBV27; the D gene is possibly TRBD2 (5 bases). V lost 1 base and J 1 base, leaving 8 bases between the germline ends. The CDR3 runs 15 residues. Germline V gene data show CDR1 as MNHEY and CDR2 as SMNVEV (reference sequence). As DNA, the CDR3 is TGTGCCAGCAGTTTATTTGCGGGTTCCTACAATGAGCAGTTCTTC. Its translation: CASSLFAGSYNEQFF.

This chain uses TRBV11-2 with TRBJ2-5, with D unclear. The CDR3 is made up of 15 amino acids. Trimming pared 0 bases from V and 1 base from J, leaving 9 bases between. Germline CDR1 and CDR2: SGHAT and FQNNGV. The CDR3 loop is CASSLEVAGQETQYF. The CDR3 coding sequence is TGTGCCAGCAGCTTAGAGGTCGCAGGCCAAGAGACCCAGTACTTC.